These T cell receptor beta chains were read from a single sample in a study of cytomegalovirus exposure and HLA in healthy donors. Data came from immunoSEQ multiplex PCR; TCRdb stores just in-frame clones and leaves some out. The sample shows 150,000 to 200,000 clones, nearly 80% of them seen only once. Sequencing used PBMCs. These receptors were collected from a woman aged 40 to 50 in good health and CMV-seronegative. The CDR3 runs from the conserved cysteine through the conserved F or W. The order of the fields is CDR3 length, J gene, clone size, V gene, CDR3 protein. Clone size, where shown, is once, few, many, or a class for clones that have expanded.

16	TRBJ2-4	NA	TRBV2	CASSPDRATHLNIQYF
11	TRBJ2-3	NA	TRBV19	CASSRVDTQYF
14	TRBJ2-5	NA	TRBV28	CASSSGQHQETQYF
15	TRBJ2-3	NA	TRBV5-1	CASSLSGGAPDTQYF
16	TRBJ2-7	NA	TRBV18	CASSPPGRTGNYEQYF
12	TRBJ1-4	once	TRBV5-4	CASSAGGEKLFF
14	TRBJ1-3	NA	TRBV6-5	CASRTGQGGNTIYF
13	TRBJ2-7	NA	TRBV2	CASSGEASYEQYF
16	TRBJ1-2	NA	TRBV19	CASSTSGRVVSYGYTF
15	TRBJ1-6	NA	TRBV5-5	CASSFGGSHNSPLHF
16	TRBJ2-7	NA	TRBV5-1	CASSSGTGGRIYEQYF
13	TRBJ1-2	once	TRBV6-5	CASNDRESYGYTF
15	TRBJ1-3	few	TRBV18	CASSTTGGAGNTIYF
15	TRBJ2-3	NA	TRBV6-4	CASSSKRGGTDTQYF
15	TRBJ2-7	NA	TRBV2	CASSDLAGVSYEQYF
14	TRBJ2-7	NA	TRBV5-8	CASSFGDRVGEQYF
14	TRBJ2-7	NA	TRBV18	CASSPELLHYEQYF
13	TRBJ1-6	NA	TRBV27	CAIADRPNSPLHF
14	TRBJ1-3	NA	TRBV2	CASRDRGTGNTIYF
15	TRBJ2-1	NA	TRBV19	CASSLGPSPYNEQFF
16	TRBJ1-2	NA	TRBV28	CASRLGTETRGYGYTF
15	TRBJ1-1	NA	TRBV19	CASSLGQGMNTEAFF
14	TRBJ1-1	once	TRBV18	CARSLGRGGTEAFF
13	TRBJ1-3	NA	TRBV6-6	CASRQGGGNTIYF
12	TRBJ1-5	NA	TRBV6-6	CASSYSGEPQHF
14	TRBJ1-3	NA	TRBV5-4	CASSYGTAGNTIYF
17	TRBJ1-2	NA	TRBV7-9	CSSSLPERVDTNYGYTF
16	TRBJ2-2	NA	TRBV11-2	CASRIQGALSTGELFF
12	TRBJ2-7	NA	TRBV30	CAWSPPDSEQYF
16	TRBJ2-3	NA	TRBV11-3	CASSLDLAGGADTQYF
15	TRBJ2-7	NA	TRBV15	CATSTQGASSYEQYF
15	TRBJ1-6	NA	TRBV5-1	CASSLDPGQSSPLHF
14	TRBJ1-2	NA	TRBV7-9	CASSSTGKNYGYTF
12	TRBJ2-7	NA	TRBV6-1	CASNPGNYEQYF
18	TRBJ2-7	NA	TRBV12-2	CASRLHNPGGSGGYEQYF
13	TRBJ2-7	NA	TRBV6-6	CASSYSGAGEQYF
16	TRBJ2-1	NA	TRBV18	CASSPEIMVSYNEQFF
13	TRBJ1-1	NA	TRBV18	CASSPRDGGKAFF
14	TRBJ2-5	NA	TRBV6-6	CAREAGTGEETQYF
14	TRBJ2-3	NA	TRBV28	CASSLAGGTDTQYF
13	TRBJ2-5	NA	TRBV18	CASSPGTRETQYF
14	TRBJ2-4	NA	TRBV6-1	CASRRGQGEDIQYF
14	TRBJ1-2	NA	TRBV5-1	CASSLSQPNYGYTF
15	TRBJ1-6	once	TRBV2	CASSEDAPRGSPLHF
16	TRBJ1-3	NA	TRBV15	CATSRERRSSGNTIYF
15	TRBJ2-3	once	TRBV5-1	CASSAGQGVGDTQYF
17	TRBJ1-6	NA	TRBV5-1	CASSSRLPGQSNSPLHF
14	TRBJ2-2	NA	TRBV21-1	CASSNTGDTGELFF
14	TRBJ2-7	few	TRBV30	CAWGTGFNSYEQYF
14	TRBJ1-4	few	TRBV6-4	CASSEGLWDEKLFF
17	TRBJ2-3	NA	TRBV15	CATSRDLGRGITDTQYF
14	TRBJ1-2	NA	TRBV6-5	CASRKLGAQYGYTF
16	TRBJ2-2	NA	TRBV7-2	CASSHRGTYNTGELFF
14	TRBJ1-2	once	TRBV9	CASSVTGGIYGYTF